Following are 6 T cell receptor beta chains from one sample sequenced in a study of CD4 and CD8 cells across lung adenocarcinoma regions. A single record per CDR3 protein comes from TCRdb applying MiXCR to the PCR reads. The data show some 9,600 distinct CDR3 sequences, approximately 50% seen once. The sample was CD4+ T cells from the margin of a lung tumor. The receptors originated from a male donor with lung adenocarcinoma. The CD4 and CD8 labels of this study may be unreliable.

The V and J genes are TRBV6-1 and TRBJ2-5; TRBD1 agrees at 9 bases. The DNA end is more similar to TRBJ2-7, so the J call may be wrong. Per the germline V gene, CDR1 is MNHNS and CDR2 is SASEGT. This CDR3 is 16 amino acids long. CDR3 residues: CASSEVMDRGLYEQYF. In nucleotides, the CDR3 is TGTGCCAGCAGTGAAGTCATGGACAGGGGCCTATACGAGCAGTACTTC.

Only a few counts were recorded for this clonotype. The rearrangement joins TRBV6-1 to TRBJ2-3; tentatively, D is TRBD2 (6 bases). Trimming cost V 6 bases and J 0 bases, with 13 bases left between them. The CDR3 is 15 residues long. Germline assignment: CDR1 MNHNS and CDR2 SASEGT. This chain's CDR3 is CASSTSGTSTDTQYF. CDR3 nucleotides: TGTGCCAGCAGCACATCCGGGACTAGCACAGATACGCAGTATTTT.

The chain is built from TRBV6-1 and TRBJ1-2, with 7 positions matching TRBD1. V lost 7 bases, J lost 3 bases, and 14 bases stayed unmatched. The CDR3 is 16 amino acids. In germline, CDR1 is MNHNS, CDR2 SASEGT. The CDR3 DNA reads TGTGCCAGCAACCGGGTCAGGAACAGGGGAGACTATGGCTACACCTTC. As protein: CASNRVRNRGDYGYTF.

The V gene is TRBV6-1, the J gene TRBJ2-5; D possibly corresponds to TRBD2 (5 bases). Germline loops: CDR1 MNHNS, CDR2 SASEGT. The CDR3 extends over 13 amino acids. Deletions cut 7 bases from V and 2 bases from J, with 11 bases between. The CDR3, as DNA: TGTGCCAGCATAAGAGCGGCTCAAGAGACCCAGTACTTC. It translates to CASIRAAQETQYF.

This clonotype was seen a single time. The CDR3 DNA reads TGTGGCGGGGGGGAGGGGGGCGGGGACCCAGAGACGCAGTACTTC. Protein sequence: CGGGEGGGDPETQYF. V usage is TRBV6-1 and J usage is TRBJ2-3; 9 bases align to TRBD2. TRBJ2-7 matches the DNA end more closely, so the J call is doubtful. CDR1 and CDR2 from the germline V gene are MNHNS and SASEGT. The CDR3 is 15 residues long.

In its sample, this clonotype ranks as medium-sized. The chain couples TRBV7-2 to TRBJ2-1, with D possibly TRBD2 on 5 matching bases. The CDR3 has 16 amino acids. The germline V and J ends were trimmed by 2 bases and 4 bases, with 15 bases remaining between them. CDR1 and CDR2 from the germline V gene are SGHTA and FQGNSA. CDR3 protein: CASSLRSSTGYNEQFF. The CDR3 region has the DNA TGTGCCAGCAGCTTACGCTCATCGACGGGGTACAATGAGCAGTTCTTC.